This T cell receptor (beta chain) was recorded in a study of a mutant IDH1 vaccine in newly diagnosed glioma. About the study: Previous treatment comprised radiotherapy, temozolomide, or both, mostly both.

The assay was immunoSEQ multiplex PCR, and TCRdb's table has in-frame clones only and misses some. The table shows about 68,000 clones, with approximately 88% occurring only once. The CDR3 spans 14 residues. As for time point: week 35, safety follow-up. The content of each vaccine dose was 300 ug of mutant IDH1 20-mer peptide, and topical imiquimod accompanied it. Comments on this clone: Antigen specificity is unknown.

Sequenced here: PBMCs, sampled from a glioma patient whose treatment included an IDH1 peptide vaccine. J is TRBJ2-7 and V is TRBV21-1; the D segment call TRBD1 is taken from the table without a DNA check. TRBV21-1 is termed a pseudogene. This clonotype was obtained from a man between 18 and 29 years old with glioma. The DNA for the CDR3 is TGTGCCAGCAGCGAAGGACAGGTATACTACGAGCAGTACTTC. Translating gives CASSEGQVYYEQYF.